Listed below are T cell receptor beta chains from one sample, sequenced in a study of human T cells and chemical hapten exposure. TCRdb re-called the RACE reads with MiXCR, one entry per CDR3 protein. Of more than 300,000 distinct CDR3 sequences in the sample, 5.1% were seen once. The source material was whole blood, sampled in connection with sensitization to the hapten diphenylcyclopropenone (DPC). These receptors were obtained from a woman aged 45 to 65 with alopecia areata. Some clones in this sample may be carry-over from other donors' samples. Both conserved end residues are part of each CDR3. Only some rows state a clone size, as once, few, many or a class for expanded clones.

13 | TRBV7-8 | - | CASSPGLGGEQFF
14 | TRBV5-6 | few | CASSPAGSLYEQYF
15 | TRBV19 | - | CASSIATRSNQPQHF
13 | TRBV20-1 | - | CSASRRGDQPQHF
16 | TRBV12-3/TRBV12-4 | few | CASSTKPGLAADTQYF
16 | TRBV7-2 | many | CASSLGGSGSTDTQYF
14 | TRBV10-3 | few | CAISAGRGTDTQYF
15 | TRBV20-1 | few | CSAEAPDRMNEKLFF
16 | TRBV5-5 | many | CASSLWAPSGANVLTF
14 | TRBV6-6 | few | CASSYLGTGYGYTF
12 | TRBV5-1 | - | CASSLGNPDQYF
16 | TRBV7-8 | - | CASSPSPRGARDEQFF
14 | TRBV2 | few | CASCLTSPQETQYF
13 | TRBV25-1 | - | CASSESDHSPLHF
19 | TRBV6-5 | - | CASSYPFRRGGSSTDTQYF
16 | TRBV6-5 | - | CASSYGVSSYNSPLHF
14 | TRBV9 | few | CASSVDVGAREQFF
14 | TRBV5-4 | few | CASSLPSGSNEQFF
13 | TRBV6-4 | many | CASSGSNTDTQYF
15 | TRBV3-1 | once | CASSGHRTGGTEAFF
15 | TRBV20-1 | few | CSARDDRDRNQPQHF
18 | TRBV7-8 | many | CASSLAPSGGTSTDTQYF
13 | TRBV28 | many | CASGPTPQNEQFF
14 | TRBV3-1 | many | CASSQGTANSPLHF
13 | TRBV20-1 | many | CSALLEMNTEAFF
13 | TRBV4-2 | many | CASSQSGLARQYF
13 | TRBV4-3 | many | CASSHSSGNTIYF
12 | TRBV29-1 | many | CSVDQGTDTQYF
12 | TRBV29-1 | few | CSAGQGNYGYTF
15 | TRBV6-1 | few | CASRAGQSNNQPQHF
14 | TRBV18 | few | CASSPGQGAAGYTF
15 | TRBV29-1 | many | CSVEGLAGGWNEQFF
15 | TRBV6-5 | - | CASSYRTGGLSPLHF
16 | TRBV5-1 | many | CASSLGLAGDTDTQYF
13 | TRBV5-1 | few | CASSLPDRSGYTF
14 | TRBV10-3 | many | CAISETGTTGELFF
13 | TRBV6-1 | - | CASSESAGNTIYF
18 | TRBV5-1 | few | CASSFTTSGGSSYNEQFF
14 | TRBV14 | - | CASSVPGSSGELFF
15 | TRBV6-5 | many | CASTHVGTRTGELFF
13 | TRBV6-2/TRBV6-3 | many | CASRVGGANVLTF
14 | TRBV10-2 | - | CTSGTGVFTDTQYF
14 | TRBV9 | many | CASSVGGSYNEQFF
13 | TRBV20-1 | many | CSALRDRGNEQFF
13 | TRBV12-3/TRBV12-4 | few | CASSFHGLYEQYF
13 | TRBV20-1 | many | CSYLRAGGYEQYF
16 | TRBV3-1 | many | CASSPRKGQARYEQYF
14 | TRBV9 | few | CASSVEGAEQPQHF